This TCR beta chain originates from a study of blood T cell repertoires in COVID-19 (dated by TCRdb to the early 2020s). Study-wide context: Samples covering the acute and convalescent phases of COVID-19 were provided by collaborators in the United States, Italy and Spain. The prospective study material was composed of cDNA or gDNA derived from T cells, B-cell-depleted T cells, or PBMCs. The repertoires were released in a freely available public database meant as a resource for research on the immune response to SARS-CoV-2. Subjects who had been exposed to COVID-19, were actively infected with it, or had recovered from it provided the deeply sampled blood TCRbeta repertoires that made up the dataset. Sample metadata almost always included a de-identified subject ID, COVID-19 status, age in years and sex. HLA class I and class II types, where available, came from metadata supplied by the sample provider rather than from assay-based typing. The samples were drawn from the first 160 participants of the ongoing ImmuneRACE study and from 950 to 1,500 subjects provided by 6 global collaborators.

TCRbeta CDR3 regions were amplified from genomic DNA by means of the immunoSEQ Assay, a bias-controlled multiplex PCR. On the study's bioinformatics: Within the assay, amplification of reference gene primers was used to estimate how many nucleated cells each sample contained. Sequence reads were collapsed and filtered to measure the absolute abundance of every unique TCRbeta CDR3 rearrangement. For each sample, productive Simpson clonality was calculated by taking the square root of Simpson's diversity index across productive rearrangements. TCRdb limited this immuneACCESS table to in-frame rearrangements with V and J called. A share of clones is missing; checked studies link under half to unresolved V genes, and the rest is unexplained. That table furnishes V, J and clone size, whereas the DNA furnished D and trimming. The sample records tens of thousands of clones, over 80% of which are singletons. More than 3% of the sample belongs to the ten largest clones.

Results and caveats for the whole study, not just this receptor: The quantity of clinical and demographic metadata differed by source and by participant and was supplied without curation.

On this clone itself: Its antigen is still unknown. Base qualities are missing; no much larger clone stands one base away.

In Seattle, one collaborating source enrolled patients while the infection was active and tracked those patients longitudinally over the course of disease. Collaborating institutions collected whole blood in K2EDTA tubes following their own protocols. For TCRbeta analysis, collaborators shipped samples as frozen whole blood, isolated PBMCs, or DNA extracted from either of those sample types. The origin of this receptor is a man aged 35-49 years with COVID-19, enrolled during active disease. The sequenced material came from peripheral blood.

CDR3 region: CASSHGQGNEKLFF. The nucleotide sequence reads as follows: TGTGCCAGCAGCCACGGACAGGGTAATGAAAAACTGTTTTTT. The chain couples TRBV7-9 to TRBJ1-4; a stretch of 8 junction bases matches TRBD1. From the cysteine through the phenylalanine, the CDR3 covers 14 amino acids. Here the CDR3 DNA is all that survives: 42 bases in frame from base 1. From the germline V gene (reference sequence), CDR1 is SEHNR and CDR2 is FQNEAQ. V is cut back by 5 bases and J by 4 bases, with 3 bases in the junction unmatched.